These 21 T cell receptor beta chains were all obtained from the same sample, sequenced in a study of early T cells in non-severe SARS-CoV-2 infection. TCRdb re-analysed the 5' RACE reads in MiXCR, keeping a single row per CDR3 protein. The repertoire holds approximately 66,000 distinct CDR3 sequences, with under 15% as singletons. Sequencing was done on a sample of whole blood. Receptors originate from an adult who was a healthcare worker with PCR-confirmed SARS-CoV-2 infection or an uninfected control (not recorded which).

This clonotype has ten or more counts. The gene calls are TRBV4-3 and TRBJ2-3; 7 nucleotides align to TRBD2. Germline V gene lookup returns CDR1 LGHNA and CDR2 YSLEER. The CDR3 covers 15 residues. The V gene end was trimmed by 0 bases and the J gene end by 1 base; junction bases not matched to a gene: 1. The CDR3 coding sequence is TGCGCCAGCAGCCAAGATGCGGGGGGCACAGATACGCAGTATTTT. This codes for CASSQDAGGTDTQYF.

Of note for this clonotype: This is likely a read error, given that the CDR3 carries no conserved phenylalanine or tryptophan at its end. The V call is TRBV20-1, the J call TRBJ2-3; 12 nucleotides match TRBD2. The germline V gene has CDR1 DFQATT and CDR2 SNEGSKA (reference sequence). This CDR3 is built from 16 residues. The V gene end was trimmed by 2 bases and the J gene end by 2 bases; junction bases not matched to a gene: 5. CDR3 nucleotides: TGCAGTGCTAGACCCGGACTAGCGGGATACACAGATACGCAGTATTAT. It translates to CSARPGLAGYTDTQYY.

This rearrangement joins TRBV6-2 or TRBV6-3 to TRBJ1-1; D remains unclear. Trimming stripped 6 bases from V and 1 base from J, with 3 bases between. Germline CDR1 MNHEY, CDR2 SVGEGT. The CDR3 is made up of 11 amino acids. CDR3 in DNA: TGTGCCAGCAGGACGAACACTGAAGCTTTCTTT. Its translation is CASRTNTEAFF.

The chain recombines TRBV10-3 with TRBJ2-5; possible D gene TRBD1, 5 bases. With 6 bases removed from V and 1 base from J, the gap between germline ends came to 12 bases. This CDR3 contains 14 residues. Germline CDR1 ENHRY, CDR2 SYGVKD. DNA of the CDR3: TGTGCCATCAGCCTACAGGACCTCCAAGAGACCCAGTACTTC. This translates into CAISLQDLQETQYF.

The rearrangement uses TRBV20-1 and TRBJ2-7; tentatively, D is TRBD2 (6 bases). The V and J ends lost 6 bases and 3 bases respectively, with 15 bases between them. The CDR3 is made up of 13 amino acids. CDR1 is DFQATT and CDR2 is SNEGSKA in the germline V gene (reference sequence). The CDR3 loop is CSARPGTHYEQYF. In DNA, the CDR3 is TGCAGTGCCAGACCGGGGACTCACTACGAGCAGTACTTC.

The table lists this clonotype with a few counts. The rearrangement joins TRBV6-5 to TRBJ1-6; 7 bases fit TRBD1. Germline V gene sequence: CDR1 MNHEY, CDR2 SVGAGI. The CDR3 is 17 residues long. Unmatched junction bases numbered 7, after V lost 0 bases and J lost 5 bases. This chain's CDR3 is CASSYSIGTADNSPLHF. CDR3 DNA: TGTGCCAGCAGTTACTCGATCGGGACAGCAGATAATTCACCCCTCCACTTT.

This clonotype was counted a few times. The chain links TRBV20-1 to TRBJ1-4; D gene ambiguous. The V gene's germline CDR1 is DFQATT and CDR2 SNEGSKA (reference sequence). CDR3 size: 14 residues. Deletions cut 5 bases from V and 8 bases from J, with 18 bases between. For the CDR3, the DNA is TGCAGTGCTCGTCCGTTGGGGTTTCAGGAAAAACTGTTTTTT. Translated, it gives CSARPLGFQEKLFF.

The chain uses TRBV3-1 and TRBJ2-7, with 7 bases identical to TRBD2. V shed 1 base and J 5 bases; nucleotides not matched to a gene: 8. There are 15 residues in the CDR3. Germline CDR1 is LGHDT and CDR2 is YNNKEL (reference sequence). CDR3 residues: CASSQGTSSLHEQYF. The CDR3 nucleotides read TGTGCCAGCAGCCAAGGGACTAGTTCGCTGCACGAGCAGTACTTC.

Turning to this clonotype: A much larger clone lies one base from this, so it may be a read error. The chain links TRBV5-5 to TRBJ1-5; the D gene is possibly TRBD1 (5 bases). CDR1 SGHKS and CDR2 YYEKEE come from the germline V gene (reference sequence). This CDR3 is 14 amino acids long. The CDR3 DNA reads as TGTGCCAGCAGCTTGGCGGGGCTCAATCAGTCCCAGCATTTT. The encoded protein is CASSLAGLNQSQHF.

The chain has TRBV25-1 and TRBJ2-5, with 8 bases fitting TRBD2. V dropped 0 bases and J dropped 3; count of bases not matched to a gene: 0. CDR1 is MGHDK and CDR2 is SYGVNS in the germline V gene. This CDR3 spans 14 amino acids. The DNA of the CDR3 is TGTGCCAGCAGTGAATACGGGGGGGAAGAGACCCAGTACTTC. It yields the protein CASSEYGGEETQYF.

The CDR3 coding sequence is TGTGCCAGCAGCCACGGACTAATCGCAGATACGCAGTATTTT. Encoded protein: CASSHGLIADTQYF. This chain joins TRBV3-1 and TRBJ2-3; a possible D gene is TRBD2 (6 bases). The germline V gene has CDR1 LGHDT and CDR2 YNNKEL (reference sequence). This CDR3 contains 14 residues. Trimming cost V 3 bases and J 4 bases, with 11 bases left between them.

This clonotype was detected only a few times. The chain joins TRBV4-1 to TRBJ1-1, with D maybe TRBD1 (6 bases). Germline V gives CDR1 MGHRA, CDR2 YSYEKL. Trimming stripped 3 bases from V and 0 bases from J, with 14 bases between. The CDR3 has 16 amino acids. The CDR3 is CASSQGSQGLNTEAFF. CDR3 in DNA: TGCGCCAGCAGCCAGGGTTCACAGGGATTGAACACTGAAGCTTTCTTT.

This clonotype was seen at least ten times. The chain joins TRBV2 to TRBJ2-7; TRBD2 matches 10 bases. Germline V gene sequence: CDR1 SNHLY, CDR2 FYNNEI. This CDR3 region has 14 residues. After removal of 4 bases from V and 5 bases from J, the junction contained 5 bases not matched to a gene. DNA of the CDR3: TGTGCCAGCAGTGTAAGCGGGGGGGCCAACGAGCAGTACTTC. This translates into CASSVSGGANEQYF.

This clonotype was detected a few times. V is TRBV7-2 and J is TRBJ2-1, with a weak D call TRBD2 (6 bases). V lost 4 bases and J lost 3, with 13 bases in between. Germline CDR1 reads SGHTA; CDR2 reads FQGNSA. The CDR3 extends over 15 amino acids. The CDR3 protein is CASSSTGTFYNEQFF. CDR3 nucleotides: TGTGCCAGCAGCTCAACCGGGACTTTCTACAATGAGCAGTTCTTC. The whole variable domain, filled in from reference TRBV7-2 and TRBJ2-1, reads GAGVSQSPSNKVTEKGKDVELRCDPISGHTALYWYRQSLGQGLEFLIYFQGNSAPDKSGLPSDRFSAERTGGSVSTLTIQRTQQEDSAVYLCASSSTGTFYNEQFFGPGTRLTVL.

This chain links TRBV28 with TRBJ2-5; the D is unclear. Germline CDR1 is MDHEN and CDR2 is SYDVKM. The CDR3 contains 15 residues. The V gene lost 6 bases and the J gene lost 0 bases, with 14 bases spanning the gap. CDR3 residues: CASSPAVLYQETQYF. DNA of the CDR3: TGTGCCAGCAGCCCAGCAGTGTTGTACCAAGAGACCCAGTACTTC. The whole variable domain, filled in from reference TRBV28 and TRBJ2-5, reads DVKVTQSSRYLVKRTGEKVFLECVQDMDHENMFWYRQDPGLGLRLIYFSYDVKMKEKGDIPEGYSVSREKKERFSLILESASTNQTSMYLCASSPAVLYQETQYFGPGTRLLVL.

This clonotype was detected many times. The chain joins TRBV7-2 to TRBJ2-1; 9 positions match TRBD1. Per the germline V gene, CDR1 is SGHTA and CDR2 is FQGNSA. Trimming at V came to 5 bases and at J to 10 bases, leaving 9 bases not matched to a gene. The CDR3 is 14 residues long. CDR3 in DNA: TGTGCCAGCAGCCGTGGACAGGGGATGGAGGAGCAGTTCTTC. Its protein is CASSRGQGMEEQFF.

This clonotype was counted ten times or more. The V gene is TRBV7-2, the J gene TRBJ2-3, with D tentatively TRBD1 (5 bases). V was shortened by 5 bases and J by 5 bases, with 11 bases between the two germline ends. Germline CDR1 is SGHTA and CDR2 is FQGNSA. The length of the CDR3 is 13 residues. CDR3 sequence reads: CASSQGAQDTQYF. Here the CDR3 DNA reads TGTGCCAGCAGCCAAGGGGCGCAAGATACGCAGTATTTT.

This clonotype has at least ten counts. The chain joins TRBV20-1 to TRBJ2-5; weak D call: TRBD2 (5 bases). The CDR3 loop spans 13 amino acids. Trimming stripped 5 bases from V and 5 bases from J, with 15 bases between. The germline V gene encodes CDR1 DFQATT and CDR2 SNEGSKA (reference sequence). The DNA of the CDR3 is TGCAGTGCTCTCCTTCGGGGTGCTGAGACCCAGTACTTC. The encoded protein is CSALLRGAETQYF.

The V and J genes are TRBV5-1 and TRBJ2-5; unclear D gene. Germline CDR1 and CDR2: SGHRS and YFSETQ. This CDR3 contains 15 residues. Trimming took 1 base from V and 1 from J, leaving 11 bases between them. CDR3 sequence (DNA): TGCGCCAGCAGCTTGTCTTTACCCGTCCAAGAGACCCAGTACTTC. It encodes CASSLSLPVQETQYF. Full variable domain (remainder filled in from reference TRBV5-1 and TRBJ2-5): KAGVTQTPRYLIKTRGQQVTLSCSPISGHRSVSWYQQTPGQGLQFLFEYFSETQRNKGNFPGRFSGRQFSNSRSEMNVSTLELGDSALYLCASSLSLPVQETQYFGPGTRLLVL.

This clonotype was detected many times. The genes are TRBV6-2 or TRBV6-3 and TRBJ2-1; 11 bases fit TRBD2. CDR1 and CDR2 from the germline V gene are MNHEY and SVGEGT. Trimming removed 5 bases from V and 7 bases from J; junction bases left unmatched: 7. The CDR3 runs to 15 residues. The CDR3 loop is CASSPRLAGLNEQFF. As DNA, the CDR3 is TGTGCCAGCAGTCCCAGACTAGCGGGGTTAAATGAGCAGTTCTTC.

This clonotype was seen at least ten times. The chain recombines TRBV3-1 with TRBJ1-1; D unclear. Germline lookup yields CDR1 LGHDT and CDR2 YNNKEL (reference sequence). Trimming cost V 5 bases and J 1 base, with 11 bases left between them. The CDR3 runs to 14 residues. CDR3 nucleotide sequence: TGTGCCAGCAGCTCTGAGAGGGCGAACACTGAAGCTTTCTTT. Translated: CASSSERANTEAFF.